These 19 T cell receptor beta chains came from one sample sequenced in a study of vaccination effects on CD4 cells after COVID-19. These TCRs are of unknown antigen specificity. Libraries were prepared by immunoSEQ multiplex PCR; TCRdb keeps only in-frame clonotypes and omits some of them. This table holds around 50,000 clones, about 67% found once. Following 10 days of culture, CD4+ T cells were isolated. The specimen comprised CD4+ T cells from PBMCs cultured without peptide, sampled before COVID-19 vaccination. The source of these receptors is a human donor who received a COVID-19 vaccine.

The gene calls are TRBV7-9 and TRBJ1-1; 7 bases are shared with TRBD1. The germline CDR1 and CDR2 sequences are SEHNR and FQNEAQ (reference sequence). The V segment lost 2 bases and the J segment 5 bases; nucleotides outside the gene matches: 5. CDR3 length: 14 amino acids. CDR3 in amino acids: CASSLPRGETEAFF. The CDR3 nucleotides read TGTGCCAGCAGCTTACCCAGGGGGGAAACTGAAGCTTTCTTT.

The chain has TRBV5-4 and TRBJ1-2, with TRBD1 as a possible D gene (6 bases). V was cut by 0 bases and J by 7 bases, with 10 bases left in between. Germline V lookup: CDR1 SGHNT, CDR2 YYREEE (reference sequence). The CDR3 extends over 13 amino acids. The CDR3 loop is CASSLAGAAGYTF. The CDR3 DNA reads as TGTGCCAGCAGCTTGGCAGGGGCGGCTGGCTACACCTTC.

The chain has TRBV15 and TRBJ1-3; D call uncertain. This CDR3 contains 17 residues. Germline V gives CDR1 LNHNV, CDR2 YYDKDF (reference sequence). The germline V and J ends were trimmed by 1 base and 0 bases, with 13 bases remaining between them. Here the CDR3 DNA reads TGTGCCACCAGCAGAGGGGTCCGACTCGCCTCTGGAAACACCATATATTTT. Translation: CATSRGVRLASGNTIYF. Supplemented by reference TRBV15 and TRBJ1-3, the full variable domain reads DAMVIQNPRYQVTQFGKPVTLSCSQTLNHNVMYWYQQKSSQAPKLLFHYYDKDFNNEADTPDNFQSRRPNTSFCFLDIRSPGLGDTAMYLCATSRGVRLASGNTIYFGEGSWLTVV.

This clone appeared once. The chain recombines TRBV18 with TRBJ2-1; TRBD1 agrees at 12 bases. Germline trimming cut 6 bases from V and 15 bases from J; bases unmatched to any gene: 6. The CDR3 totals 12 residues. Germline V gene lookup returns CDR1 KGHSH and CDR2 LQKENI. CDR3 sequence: CASSPGQGAPFF. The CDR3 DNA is TGTGCCAGCTCCCCGGGACAGGGGGCGCCGTTCTTC.

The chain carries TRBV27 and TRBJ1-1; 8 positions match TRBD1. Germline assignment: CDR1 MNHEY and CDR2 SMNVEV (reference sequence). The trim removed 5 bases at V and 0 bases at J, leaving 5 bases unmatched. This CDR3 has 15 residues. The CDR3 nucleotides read TGTGCCAGCAGTCCGGACAGGGCCATGAACACTGAAGCTTTCTTT. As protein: CASSPDRAMNTEAFF.

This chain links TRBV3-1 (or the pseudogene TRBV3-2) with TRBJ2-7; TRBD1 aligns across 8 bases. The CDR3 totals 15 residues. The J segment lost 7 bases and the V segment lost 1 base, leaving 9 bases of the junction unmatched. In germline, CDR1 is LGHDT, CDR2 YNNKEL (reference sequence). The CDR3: CASSQGRGTGLEQYF. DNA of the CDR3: TGTGCCAGCAGCCAAGGGAGGGGGACAGGTCTTGAGCAGTACTTC.

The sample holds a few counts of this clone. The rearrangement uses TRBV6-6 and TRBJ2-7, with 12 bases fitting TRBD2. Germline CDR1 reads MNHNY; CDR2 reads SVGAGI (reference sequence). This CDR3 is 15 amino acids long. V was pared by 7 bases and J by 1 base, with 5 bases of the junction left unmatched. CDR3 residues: CASTTLAGGSYEQYF. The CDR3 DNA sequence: TGTGCCAGCACCACACTAGCGGGGGGATCCTACGAGCAGTACTTC.

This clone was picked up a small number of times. In nucleotides, the CDR3 is TGTGCCAGCAGCGCGAGCTCCTACGAGCAGTACTTC. Protein: CASSASSYEQYF. The chain uses TRBV7-2 and TRBJ2-7; unclear D gene. Germline V gene lookup returns CDR1 SGHTA and CDR2 FQGNSA. This CDR3 contains 12 residues. V lost 5 bases, J lost 0 bases, and 5 bases lay in between. Full variable domain (outside the CDR3, taken from reference TRBV7-2 and TRBJ2-7): GAGVSQSPSNKVTEKGKDVELRCDPISGHTALYWYRQSLGQGLEFLIYFQGNSAPDKSGLPSDRFSAERTGGSVSTLTIQRTQQEDSAVYLCASSASSYEQYFGPGTRLTVT.

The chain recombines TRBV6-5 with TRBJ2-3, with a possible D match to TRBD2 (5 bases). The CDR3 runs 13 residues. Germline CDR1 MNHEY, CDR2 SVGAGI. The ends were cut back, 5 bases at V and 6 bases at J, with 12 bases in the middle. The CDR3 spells CASSPRTRDTQYF. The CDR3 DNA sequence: TGTGCCAGCAGTCCTAGGACTCGGGATACGCAGTATTTT.

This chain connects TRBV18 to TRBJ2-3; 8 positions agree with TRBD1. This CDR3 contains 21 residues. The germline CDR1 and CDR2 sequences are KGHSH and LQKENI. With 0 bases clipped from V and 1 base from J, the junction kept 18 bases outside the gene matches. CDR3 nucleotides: TGTGCCAGCTCACCACCAGTCGGGGGTTGGACAGGGATTCGCGGCACAGATACGCAGTATTTT. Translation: CASSPPVGGWTGIRGTDTQYF.

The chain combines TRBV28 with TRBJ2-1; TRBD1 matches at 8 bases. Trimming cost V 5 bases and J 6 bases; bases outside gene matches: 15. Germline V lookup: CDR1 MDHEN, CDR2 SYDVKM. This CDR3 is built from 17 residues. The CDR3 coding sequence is TGTGCCAGCAGTCCCCCGACAGGGGTGAATAGAGGCAATGAGCAGTTCTTC. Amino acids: CASSPPTGVNRGNEQFF.

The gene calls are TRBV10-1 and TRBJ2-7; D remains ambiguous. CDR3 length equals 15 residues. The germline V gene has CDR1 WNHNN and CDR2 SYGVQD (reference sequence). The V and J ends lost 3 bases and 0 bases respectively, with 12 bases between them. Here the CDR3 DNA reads TGCGCCAGCAGTGATGGGAACATCTGCTCCTACGAGCAGTACTTC. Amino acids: CASSDGNICSYEQYF.

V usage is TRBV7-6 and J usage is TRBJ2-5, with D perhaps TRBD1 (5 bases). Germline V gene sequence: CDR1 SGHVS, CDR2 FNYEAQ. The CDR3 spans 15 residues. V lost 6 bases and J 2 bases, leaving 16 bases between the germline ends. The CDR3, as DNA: TGTGCCAGCAGTCCCTCTAGACAGCTTCAAGAGACCCAGTACTTC. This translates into CASSPSRQLQETQYF.

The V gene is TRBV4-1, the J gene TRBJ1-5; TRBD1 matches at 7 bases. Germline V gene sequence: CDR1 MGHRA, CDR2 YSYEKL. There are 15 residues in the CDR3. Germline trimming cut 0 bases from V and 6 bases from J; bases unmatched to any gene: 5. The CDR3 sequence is CASSQDDREGQPQHF. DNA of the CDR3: TGCGCCAGCAGCCAAGACGACAGGGAAGGTCAGCCCCAGCATTTT.

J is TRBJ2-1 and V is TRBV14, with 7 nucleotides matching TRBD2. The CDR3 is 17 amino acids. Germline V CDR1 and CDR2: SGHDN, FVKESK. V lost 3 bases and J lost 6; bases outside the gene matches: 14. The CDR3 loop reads CASSQVVTSLPLNEQFF. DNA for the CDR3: TGTGCCAGCAGCCAGGTTGTGACTAGCCTCCCTCTCAATGAGCAGTTCTTC.

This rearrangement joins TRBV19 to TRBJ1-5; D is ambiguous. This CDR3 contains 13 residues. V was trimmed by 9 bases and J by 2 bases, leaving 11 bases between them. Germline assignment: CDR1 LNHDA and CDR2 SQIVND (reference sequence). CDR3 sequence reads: CASPPVRNQPQHF. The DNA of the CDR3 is TGTGCCAGCCCCCCGGTCCGCAATCAGCCCCAGCATTTT.

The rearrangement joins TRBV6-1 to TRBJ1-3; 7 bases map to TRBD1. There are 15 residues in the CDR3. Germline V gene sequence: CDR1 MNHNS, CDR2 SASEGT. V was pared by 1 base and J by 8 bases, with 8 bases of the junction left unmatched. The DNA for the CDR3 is TGTGCCAGCAGTGAAGTGGCAGGGGGGAAAGACACCATATATTTT. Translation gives CASSEVAGGKDTIYF.

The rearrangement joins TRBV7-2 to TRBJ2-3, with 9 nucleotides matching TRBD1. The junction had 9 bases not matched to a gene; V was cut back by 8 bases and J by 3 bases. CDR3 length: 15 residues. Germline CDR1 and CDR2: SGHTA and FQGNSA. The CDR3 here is CASGYRGQGTDTQYF. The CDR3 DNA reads TGTGCCAGCGGATACCGGGGACAGGGTACAGATACGCAGTATTTT. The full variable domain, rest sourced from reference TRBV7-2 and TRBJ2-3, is GAGVSQSPSNKVTEKGKDVELRCDPISGHTALYWYRQSLGQGLEFLIYFQGNSAPDKSGLPSDRFSAERTGGSVSTLTIQRTQQEDSAVYLCASGYRGQGTDTQYFGPGTRLTVL.

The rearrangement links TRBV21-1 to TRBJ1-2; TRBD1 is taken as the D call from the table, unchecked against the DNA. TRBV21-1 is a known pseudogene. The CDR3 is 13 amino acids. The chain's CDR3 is CASTLGQGWGYTF. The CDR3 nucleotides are TGTGCCAGCACCTTGGGGCAGGGCTGGGGCTACACCTTC.